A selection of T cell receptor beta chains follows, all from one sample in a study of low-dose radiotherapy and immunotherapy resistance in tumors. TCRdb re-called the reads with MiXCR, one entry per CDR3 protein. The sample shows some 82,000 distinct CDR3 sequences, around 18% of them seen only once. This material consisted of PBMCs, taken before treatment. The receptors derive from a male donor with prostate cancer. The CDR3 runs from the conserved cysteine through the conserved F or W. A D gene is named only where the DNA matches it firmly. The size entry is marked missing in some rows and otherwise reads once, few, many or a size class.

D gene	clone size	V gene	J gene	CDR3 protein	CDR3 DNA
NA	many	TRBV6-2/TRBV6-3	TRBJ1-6	CASSYGGGALHF	TGTGCCAGCAGTTACGGGGGGGGGGCCCTCCACTTT
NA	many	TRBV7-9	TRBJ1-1	CASSLSGMNTEAFF	TGTGCCAGCAGCTTATCGGGGATGAACACTGAAGCTTTCTTT
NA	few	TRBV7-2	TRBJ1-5	CASSPGFWQPQHF	TGTGCCAGCAGCCCAGGGTTTTGGCAGCCCCAGCATTTT
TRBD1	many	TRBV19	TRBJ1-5	CASAGGQGAYQPQHF	TGTGCCAGTGCCGGGGGACAGGGGGCCTATCAGCCCCAGCATTTT
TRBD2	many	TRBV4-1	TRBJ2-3	CASSPPTSGGAATQYF	TGCGCCAGCAGCCCGCCGACTAGCGGGGGGGCCGCTACGCAGTATTTT
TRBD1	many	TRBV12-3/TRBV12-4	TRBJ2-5	CASSYDRGETQYF	TGTGCCAGCAGTTATGACAGGGGAGAGACCCAGTACTTC
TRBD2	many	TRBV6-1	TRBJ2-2	CASEGLAGTAGELFF	TGTGCCAGCGAGGGACTAGCCGGGACAGCCGGGGAGCTGTTTTTT
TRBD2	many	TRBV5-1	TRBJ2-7	CASSLKIAGDLYEQYF	TGCGCCAGCAGCTTGAAAATAGCGGGAGACCTCTACGAGCAGTACTTC
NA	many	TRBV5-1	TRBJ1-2	CASSLAGTEHYGYTF	TGCGCCAGCAGCTTGGCCGGGACGGAGCACTATGGCTACACCTTC
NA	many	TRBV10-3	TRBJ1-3	CAIRAGVGGNTIYF	TGTGCCATCAGAGCAGGCGTAGGTGGAAACACCATATATTTT
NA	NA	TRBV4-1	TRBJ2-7	CASSQAGFGPGGRSEAYEQYF	TGCGCCAGCAGCCAAGCCGGATTCGGTCCCGGGGGCCGATCCGAAGCCTACGAGCAGTACTTC
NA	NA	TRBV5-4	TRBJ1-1	CASSFAGMNTEAFF	TGTGCCAGCAGCTTTGCAGGAATGAACACTGAAGCTTTCTTT
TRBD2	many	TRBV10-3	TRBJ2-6	CAISEIAGGAGANVLTF	TGTGCCATCAGTGAAATAGCGGGAGGGGCTGGGGCCAACGTCCTGACTTTC
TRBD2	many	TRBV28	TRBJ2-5	CASTTTGTTLQETQYF	TGTGCCAGCACAACCACCGGGACTACCCTCCAAGAGACCCAGTACTTC
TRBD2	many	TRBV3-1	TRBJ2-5	CASSQGLAGDGQETQYF	TGTGCCAGCAGCCAAGGACTAGCGGGAGACGGGCAAGAGACCCAGTACTTC
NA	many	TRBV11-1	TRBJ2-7	CASSLEQSTYEQYF	TGTGCCAGCAGCTTAGAACAGTCGACCTACGAGCAGTACTTC
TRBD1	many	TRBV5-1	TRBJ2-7	CASSPTTGANYEQYF	TGCGCCAGCAGCCCGACGACAGGGGCTAACTACGAGCAGTACTTC
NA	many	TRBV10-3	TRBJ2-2	CAISESNLNTGELFF	TGTGCCATCAGTGAGTCGAACTTGAACACCGGGGAGCTGTTTTTT
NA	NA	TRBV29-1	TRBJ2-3	CVEEGGDAQYF	TGCGTTGAAGAAGGGGGGGATGCGCAGTATTTT
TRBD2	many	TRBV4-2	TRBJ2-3	CASSPSVGVGGTDTQYF	TGTGCCAGCAGCCCCTCTGTGGGAGTCGGGGGGACAGATACGCAGTATTTT
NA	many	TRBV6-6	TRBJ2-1	CASVNSADNEQFF	TGTGCCAGCGTCAATAGCGCCGACAATGAGCAGTTCTTC